This is a list of T cell receptor beta chains from one sample in a study of regulatory T cells in long-lasting Graves disease. MiXCR, applied by TCRdb to the multiplex PCR reads, yields one record per CDR3 protein. The sample consists of more than 650,000 distinct CDR3 sequences, 30% of them appearing once. The starting material was peripheral blood mononuclear cells (PBMCs), obtained when the disease was refractory, from a patient treated with antithyroid drugs. The source is a female donor with Graves disease. Each CDR3 is given with its conserved first and last residue. Fields, in order: V gene, J gene, clone size, D gene, CDR3 DNA, CDR3 protein. A D gene is named only where the DNA matches it firmly. Rows may omit the clone size; those that give it use once, few, many or a size class.

>TRBV6-2/TRBV6-3|TRBJ1-1|NA|TRBD1
TGTGCCAGCAGCCGCGGGACAGGGGGCACAGGGGACACTGAAGCTTTCTTT
CASSRGTGGTGDTEAFF
>TRBV5-5|TRBJ1-1|few|TRBD1
TGTGCCAGCAGCCGAGGACAGGGAGTTGGAGCTTTCTTT
CASSRGQGVGAFF
>TRBV7-9|TRBJ2-5|NA|NA
TGTGCCAGCAGCTTAGCTGGGTTCCGGCAAGAGACCCAGTACTTC
CASSLAGFRQETQYF
>TRBV27|TRBJ1-5|NA|NA
TGTGCCAGCAGTTTATTTTCGGGATCCAGCAATCAGCCCCAGCATTTT
CASSLFSGSSNQPQHF
>TRBV4-1|TRBJ1-1|once|NA
TGCGCCAGCAGCCATTGGACAGAGAACACTGAAGCTTTCTTT
CASSHWTENTEAFF
>TRBV30|TRBJ1-1|NA|NA
TGTGCTAAGACAGTGAACACTGAAGCTTTCTTT
CAKTVNTEAFF
>TRBV12-3/TRBV12-4|TRBJ2-5|NA|NA
TGTGCCAGCAGTCTTACTAGCCCTCTTGAGACCCAGTACTTC
CASSLTSPLETQYF
>TRBV6-1|TRBJ2-3|NA|TRBD1
TGTGCCAGCGGACAGGGTCCGGTAAGCACAGATACGCAGTATTTT
CASGQGPVSTDTQYF
>TRBV20-1|TRBJ2-5|NA|NA
TGCAGTGCTAGGTCCGAGGAGACCCAGTACTTC
CSARSEETQYF
>TRBV2|TRBJ1-1|many|NA
TGTGCCAGCTCGTGGAACGTGAACACTGAAGCTTTCTTT
CASSWNVNTEAFF
>TRBV7-3|TRBJ2-7|few|TRBD2
TGTGCCAGCAGCTTAAAATATGGGCTAGCGGGAGGTCTCAGCTCCTACGAGCAGTACTTC
CASSLKYGLAGGLSSYEQYF
>TRBV29-1|TRBJ1-4|NA|NA
TGCAGCGTTGTCATTACTGCAACTAATGAAAAACTGTTTTTT
CSVVITATNEKLFF
>TRBV11-2|TRBJ2-2|NA|TRBD1
TGTGCCAGCAGCCCTGACAGGGGAAGGCCAACCGGGGAGCTGTTTTTT
CASSPDRGRPTGELFF
>TRBV29-1|TRBJ1-2|few|NA
TGCAGCGTTGAATGGGGGGGTGCCGGTGGCTACACCTTC
CSVEWGGAGGYTF
>TRBV19|TRBJ1-2|NA|NA
TGTGCCAGTAGTAAAGATGGGTTTGGCTACACCTTC
CASSKDGFGYTF
>TRBV15|TRBJ2-2|NA|TRBD2
TGTGCCACCAGCAAACCGTCGGGAGGGACTAGCGGGAGATTTTTGACCGGGGAGCTGTTTTTT
CATSKPSGGTSGRFLTGELFF
>TRBV6-2/TRBV6-3|TRBJ1-1|once|NA
TGTGCCAGCAGTGAAATCTCAGGCGCCACTGAAGCTTTCTTT
CASSEISGATEAFF
>TRBV18|TRBJ1-2|NA|NA
TGTGCCAGCTCACCAGGGGCTGATGGCTACACCTTC
CASSPGADGYTF
>TRBV19|TRBJ1-2|few|NA
TGTGCCAGTAACCTGAGGGGGGATAACTATGGCTACACCTTC
CASNLRGDNYGYTF
>TRBV29-1|TRBJ1-2|many|NA
TGCAGCGTTGTAGCGGGCACCATCGATGGCTACACCTTC
CSVVAGTIDGYTF
>TRBV7-3|TRBJ2-5|many|NA
TGTGCCAGCAGCTTAACGTTGGCGGAGACCCAGTACTTC
CASSLTLAETQYF
>TRBV30|TRBJ2-5|few|NA
TGTGCCTGGAGTGTACGTCTGTGGGAGAGGGGCGATGAGACCCAGTACTTC
CAWSVRLWERGDETQYF
>TRBV9|TRBJ1-1|NA|NA
TGTGCCAGCAGCGTAGCGCAAGGGGGTACTGAAGCTTTCTTT
CASSVAQGGTEAFF
>TRBV6-1|TRBJ1-2|NA|NA
TGTGCCAGCAGGCCTCCGGGTCGTCAAGGCTACACCTTC
CASRPPGRQGYTF
>TRBV11-2|TRBJ2-1|NA|NA
TGTGCCAGCAGCGCCTGGAGGCCTGGAAGTGAGCAGTTCTTC
CASSAWRPGSEQFF
>TRBV19|TRBJ1-1|NA|NA
TGTGCCGTTTCCAGGAAGATGAACACTGAAGCTTTCTTT
CAVSRKMNTEAFF
>TRBV6-5|TRBJ2-7|few|TRBD1
TGTGCCAGCAGTTCTCCGACAGGGCCACCCTACGAGCAGTACTTC
CASSSPTGPPYEQYF
>TRBV12-3/TRBV12-4|TRBJ1-5|many|NA
TGTGCCAGCAGTCCGCGTCCGGATCAGCCCCAGCATTTT
CASSPRPDQPQHF
>TRBV12-3/TRBV12-4|TRBJ2-2|NA|NA
TGTGCCAGCAGGCATTCAAATCGACAGCTGGGGACCGGGGAGCTGTTTTTT
CASRHSNRQLGTGELFF
>TRBV30|TRBJ2-5|NA|TRBD2
TGTGCCTGGACTAGCGGGTACCAAGAGACCCAGTACTTC
CAWTSGYQETQYF
>TRBV19|TRBJ1-1|NA|NA
TGTGCCAGTAGGTGGGGGCTTTATACAACTGAAGCTTTCTTT
CASRWGLYTTEAFF
>TRBV10-3|TRBJ1-2|NA|TRBD1
TGTGCCATCAGGCGGGACAGGGCTAACTATGGCTACACCTTC
CAIRRDRANYGYTF
>TRBV15|TRBJ2-7|few|TRBD1
TGTGCCACCAGCAGAGATCGGGGGACAGGGTTGTACGAGCAGTACTTC
CATSRDRGTGLYEQYF
>TRBV7-2|TRBJ2-5|many|TRBD2
TGTGCCAGCAGCCTAAGCGGGGGGGAGCTAGAGACCCAGTACTTC
CASSLSGGELETQYF
>TRBV5-5|TRBJ2-5|many|TRBD2
TGTGCCAGCAGCCAGCGGTTGACTAGCGGGATTGGGGGGGAGACCCAGTACTTC
CASSQRLTSGIGGETQYF
>TRBV12-3/TRBV12-4|TRBJ2-4|NA|NA
TGTGCCAGCAGTTTTTGGGTTGGGAAAAACATTCAGTACTTC
CASSFWVGKNIQYF
>TRBV11-2|TRBJ1-4|many|NA
TGTGCCAGCAGCCCTTGGGGGACCTTAAATGAAAAACTGTTTTTT
CASSPWGTLNEKLFF
>TRBV20-1|TRBJ2-5|few|TRBD1
TGCAGTGCTACCGGGACAGGGCGTTTGGAGACCCAGTACTTC
CSATGTGRLETQYF
>TRBV28|TRBJ1-6|many|NA
TGTGCCAGCAGTTATACAGGGAATAGCTCACCCCTCCACTTT
CASSYTGNSSPLHF
>TRBV12-3/TRBV12-4|TRBJ1-5|few|NA
TGTGCCAGCAGTGCCTCCAGGGGAGGTACCAATCAGCCCCAGCATTTT
CASSASRGGTNQPQHF
>TRBV28|TRBJ1-5|NA|TRBD1
TGTGCCAGCAGTCCGACAGGGGCTGGTGATCAGCCCCAGCATTTT
CASSPTGAGDQPQHF
>TRBV7-9|TRBJ2-2|NA|TRBD2
TGTGCCAGCAGCTTAGCGCTGCAGACTAGCGGGAAAACCGGGGAGCTGTTTTTT
CASSLALQTSGKTGELFF
>TRBV10-3|TRBJ1-1|few|TRBD1
TGTGCCATCAGTGATCGTGCAGGGGGCGGGAACACTGAAGCTTTCTTT
CAISDRAGGGNTEAFF
>TRBV11-2|TRBJ2-7|few|NA
TGTGCCAGCAGCCTAACCCACAGAGACGAGCAGTACTTC
CASSLTHRDEQYF
>TRBV20-1|TRBJ1-1|few|TRBD1
TGCAGTGCTAGAATTGGACAGGGAGGGACTGAAGCTTTCTTT
CSARIGQGGTEAFF
>TRBV28|TRBJ1-4|many|NA
TGTGCCAGCCGACTGCCCGGCCGGGATGAAAAACTGTTTTTT
CASRLPGRDEKLFF
>TRBV6-1|TRBJ2-7|few|TRBD2
TGTGCCAGCCGACACCGGACTAGCGGGAGGTCCTACGAGCAGTACTTC
CASRHRTSGRSYEQYF
>TRBV2|TRBJ1-1|many|NA
TGTGCCAGCAGTGAGGAAGAGGGGAAATGGACTGAAGCTTTCTTT
CASSEEEGKWTEAFF
>TRBV3-1|TRBJ1-2|few|NA
TGTGCCAGCAGCCCAGCGTATCGTACCGCATTCTATGGCTACACCTTC
CASSPAYRTAFYGYTF
>TRBV6-1|TRBJ2-5|many|TRBD2
TGTGCCAGCAGGGGACTAGCGGAACCGTACCAAGAGACCCAGTACTTC
CASRGLAEPYQETQYF
>TRBV10-3|TRBJ2-7|many|TRBD1
TGTGCCATCAGTGAGTCTTCAGGGGGCGGCTACGAGCAGTACTTC
CAISESSGGGYEQYF
>TRBV11-2|TRBJ2-2|few|TRBD2
TGTGCCAGCAGTCTAAGACCAGGCAGCGGGAGACTTTACACCGGGGAGCTGTTTTTT
CASSLRPGSGRLYTGELFF
>TRBV10-3|TRBJ2-7|NA|TRBD2
TGTGCCACCTCGGAAGATAGCGGGAGCTTCTACGAGCAGTACTTC
CATSEDSGSFYEQYF
>TRBV28|TRBJ1-3|NA|TRBD1
TGTGCCAGCAGCCGAACCCGGGACAGCTCTGGAAACACCATATATTTT
CASSRTRDSSGNTIYF
>TRBV2|TRBJ1-5|many|NA
TGTGCCAGCAGCCGTAGCTACAATCAGCCCCAGCATTTT
CASSRSYNQPQHF
>TRBV12-5|TRBJ1-5|few|NA
TGTGCTAGTGGTTTGGTACGGGGGCAAAATCAGCCCCAGCATTTT
CASGLVRGQNQPQHF
>TRBV12-3/TRBV12-4|TRBJ2-1|NA|NA
TGTGCCAGCAGCCACGGACGCAGCCGGGAAAATGAGCAGTTCTTC
CASSHGRSRENEQFF